What follows are 2 T cell receptor beta chains derived from one specimen sequenced in a study of blood T cell repertoires in COVID-19. Sequencing was performed with immunoSEQ multiplex PCR; in TCRdb, only in-frame clones are kept and a portion is missing. The sample yields 350,000 to 550,000 clones, over 75% seen once. Material: PBMCs or T cells enriched from blood (not recorded which). These receptors were taken from a young man who had recovered from COVID-19.

V gene TRBV28 combines with J gene TRBJ2-7, with TRBD2 matching 11 bases. V was clipped by 6 bases and J by 5 bases; unmatched bases: 6. This CDR3 has 14 residues. In germline, CDR1 is MDHEN, CDR2 SYDVKM. CDR3 nucleotide sequence: TGTGCCAGCAGATCTAGCGGGAGGATCAACGAGCAGTACTTC. Protein product: CASRSSGRINEQYF. Full variable domain (rest looked up from reference TRBV28 and TRBJ2-7): DVKVTQSSRYLVKRTGEKVFLECVQDMDHENMFWYRQDPGLGLRLIYFSYDVKMKEKGDIPEGYSVSREKKERFSLILESASTNQTSMYLCASRSSGRINEQYFGPGTRLTVT.

The chain couples TRBV29-1 to TRBJ2-1; 9 bases align to TRBD2. The CDR3 spans 14 residues. After removal of 3 bases from V and 6 bases from J, the junction contained 6 bases not matched to a gene. The germline V gene has CDR1 SQVTM and CDR2 ANQGSEA. CDR3 DNA sequence: TGCAGCGTTGACTTGACTAGCGGAGGCAATGAGCAGTTCTTC. Its protein is CSVDLTSGGNEQFF.